The sequence of this T cell receptor (beta chain) was determined in a study of blood T cell repertoires in COVID-19. Sequencing was performed with immunoSEQ multiplex PCR; in TCRdb, only in-frame clones are kept and a portion is missing. This sample has approximately 450,000 clones, with 80% to 90% found just once. Germline-derived CDR1 and CDR2 are MNHEY and SMNVEV (reference sequence). Trimming shortened V by 3 bases and J by 6 bases, and 15 bases separated the two germline ends. This CDR3 is 15 amino acids long. The V gene is TRBV27, the J gene TRBJ1-5; D may be TRBD1 (5 bases). Source material: PBMCs or T cells enriched from blood (not recorded which). The clonotype comes from a man aged 25-40 years who had recovered from COVID-19. This chain's CDR3 is CASSFTQGPGQPQHF. The DNA of the CDR3 is TGTGCCAGCAGTTTCACCCAGGGTCCGGGTCAGCCCCAGCATTTT.